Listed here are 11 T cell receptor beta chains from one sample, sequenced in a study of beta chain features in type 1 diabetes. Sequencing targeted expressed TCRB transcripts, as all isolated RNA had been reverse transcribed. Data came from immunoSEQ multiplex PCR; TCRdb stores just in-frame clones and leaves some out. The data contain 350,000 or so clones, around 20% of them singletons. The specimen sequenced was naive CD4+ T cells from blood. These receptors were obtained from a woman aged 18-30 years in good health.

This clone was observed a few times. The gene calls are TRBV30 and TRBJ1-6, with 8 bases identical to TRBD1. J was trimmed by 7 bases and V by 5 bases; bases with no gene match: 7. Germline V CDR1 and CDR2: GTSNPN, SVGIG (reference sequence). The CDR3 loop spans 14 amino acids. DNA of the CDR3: TGTGCCTGGTGCAGACAGGGGAACAATTCACCCCTCCACTTT. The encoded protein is CAWCRQGNNSPLHF. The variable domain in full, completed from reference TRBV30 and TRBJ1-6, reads SQTIHQWPATLVQPVGSPLSLECTVEGTSNPNLYWYRQAAGRGLQLLFYSVGIGQISSEVPQNLSASRPQDRQFILSSKKLLLSDSGFYLCAWCRQGNNSPLHFGNGTRLTVT.

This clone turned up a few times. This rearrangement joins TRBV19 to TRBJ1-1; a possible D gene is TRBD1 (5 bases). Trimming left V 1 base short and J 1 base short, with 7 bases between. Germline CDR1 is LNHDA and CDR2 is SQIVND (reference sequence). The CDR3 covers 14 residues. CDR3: CASSIGQGNTEAFF. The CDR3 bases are TGTGCCAGTAGTATAGGGCAGGGGAACACTGAAGCTTTCTTT.

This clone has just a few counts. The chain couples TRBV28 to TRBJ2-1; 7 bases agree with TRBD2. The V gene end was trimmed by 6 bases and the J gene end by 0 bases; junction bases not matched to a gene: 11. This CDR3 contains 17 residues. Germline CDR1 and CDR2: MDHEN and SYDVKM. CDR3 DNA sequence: TGTGCCAGCAGAAGTGGAGGTGGCGGGAGCTCCTACAATGAGCAGTTCTTC. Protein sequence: CASRSGGGGSSYNEQFF.

This CDR3 reads CASSVGWTGVNSPLHF. The CDR3 DNA reads TGTGCCAGCAGCGTTGGTTGGACAGGGGTTAATTCACCCCTCCACTTT. This rearrangement joins TRBV9 to TRBJ1-6; 9 positions match TRBD1. The V and J ends lost 2 bases and 6 bases, in that order; junction bases with no gene match: 6. Germline V gene sequence: CDR1 SGDLS, CDR2 YYNGEE. This CDR3 region has 16 residues.

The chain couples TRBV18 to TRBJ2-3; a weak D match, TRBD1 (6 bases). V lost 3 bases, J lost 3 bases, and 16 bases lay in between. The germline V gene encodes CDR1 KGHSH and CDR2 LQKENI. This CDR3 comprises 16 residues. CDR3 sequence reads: CASSPRQGSRTDTQYF. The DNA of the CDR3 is TGTGCCAGCTCACCCCGGCAGGGGAGTAGGACAGATACGCAGTATTTT.

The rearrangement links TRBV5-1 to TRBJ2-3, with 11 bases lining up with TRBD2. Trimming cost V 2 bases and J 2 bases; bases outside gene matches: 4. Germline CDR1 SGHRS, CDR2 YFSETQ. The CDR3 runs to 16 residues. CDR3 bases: TGCGCCAGCAGCTTCCGACTAGCGGGGAACACAGATACGCAGTATTTT. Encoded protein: CASSFRLAGNTDTQYF.

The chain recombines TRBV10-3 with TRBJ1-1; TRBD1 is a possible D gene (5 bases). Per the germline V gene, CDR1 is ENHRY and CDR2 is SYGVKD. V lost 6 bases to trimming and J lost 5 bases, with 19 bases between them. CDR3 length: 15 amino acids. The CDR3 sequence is CAISNRGVGGTEAFF. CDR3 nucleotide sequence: TGTGCCATCAGCAACCGAGGGGTCGGAGGGACTGAAGCTTTCTTT.

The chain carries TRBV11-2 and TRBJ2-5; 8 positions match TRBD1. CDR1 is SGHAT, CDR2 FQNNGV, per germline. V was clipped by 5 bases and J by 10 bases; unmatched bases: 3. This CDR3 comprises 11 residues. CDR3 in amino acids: CASSATGGQYF. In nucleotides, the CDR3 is TGTGCCAGCAGCGCAACAGGGGGCCAGTACTTC.

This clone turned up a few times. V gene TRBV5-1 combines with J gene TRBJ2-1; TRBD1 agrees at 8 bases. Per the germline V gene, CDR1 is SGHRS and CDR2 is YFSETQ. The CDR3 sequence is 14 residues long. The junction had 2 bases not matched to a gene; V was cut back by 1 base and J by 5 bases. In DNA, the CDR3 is TGCGCCAGCAGCTTGTGGGACAGGAACAATGAGCAGTTCTTC. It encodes CASSLWDRNNEQFF.

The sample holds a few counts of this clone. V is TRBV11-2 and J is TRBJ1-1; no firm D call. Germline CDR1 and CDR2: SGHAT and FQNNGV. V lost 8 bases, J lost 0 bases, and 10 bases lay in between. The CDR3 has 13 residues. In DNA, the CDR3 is TGTGCCAGCGGTTGGGCCCTGAACACTGAAGCTTTCTTT. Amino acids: CASGWALNTEAFF.

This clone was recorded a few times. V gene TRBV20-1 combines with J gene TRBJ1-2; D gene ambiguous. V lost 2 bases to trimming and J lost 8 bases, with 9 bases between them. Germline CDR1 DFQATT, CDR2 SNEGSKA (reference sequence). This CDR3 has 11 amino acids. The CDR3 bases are TGCAGTGCTAGAATCCAGTTGGGCTACACCTTC. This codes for CSARIQLGYTF.